This note documents a single T cell receptor beta chain sequence. Its antigen is not identified. This CDR3 comprises 15 residues. The V gene end was trimmed by 3 bases and the J gene end by 0 bases; junction bases not matched to a gene: 4. Germline V gene sequence: CDR1 SGHNT, CDR2 YYREEE (reference sequence). These data come from a study of T cell responses to AZD1222 COVID-19 vaccine. Whole-study findings and limits: Nearly half of spike-specific TCRs reportedly target unmutated variant regions. Increases in Spike-specific TCR breadth and depth were seen after two AZD1222 doses. Donors, mostly white British, included more females; clonal diversity was possibly underestimated.

The protocol was immunoSEQ multiplex PCR, while the TCRdb copy is restricted to in-frame clones and leaves out a portion. This sample carries 120,000 or so clones, roughly 91% of them seen once, and the ten largest clones take approximately 2.8%. Material: peripheral blood, obtained on day 0 of AZD1222 vaccination. The TCR comes from an adult in good health. The chain employs TRBV5-4 and TRBJ2-5, with 8 positions matching TRBD2. CDR3 region: CASSSPSGHQETQYF. Written as DNA, the CDR3 is TGTGCCAGCAGCTCCCCTAGCGGGCACCAAGAGACCCAGTACTTC. Complete variable domain (other parts from reference TRBV5-4 and TRBJ2-5): ETGVTQSPTHLIKTRGQQVTLRCSSQSGHNTVSWYQQALGQGPQFIFQYYREEENGRGNFPPRFSGLQFPNYSSELNVNALELDDSALYLCASSSPSGHQETQYFGPGTRLLVL.